This passage covers 14 T cell receptor beta chains from one sample sequenced in a study of technical replicates of blood from several donors. Profiled with immunoSEQ multiplex PCR; TCRdb holds only in-frame clones, not every one. The table shows approximately 70,000 clones, with approximately 96% occurring only once. Source material: T cells isolated from PBMCs. These receptors originate from a human donor in good health.

In DNA form, the CDR3 reads TGTGCCAGCAGTCGACAGGGCACGCAGTATTTT. This encodes CASSRQGTQYF. V usage is TRBV2 and J usage is TRBJ2-3; 7 positions match TRBD1. Germline CDR1 reads SNHLY; CDR2 reads FYNNEI. The CDR3 has 11 residues. The ends lost 5 bases at V and 9 bases at J; junction bases unmatched: 2. Full variable domain (outside the CDR3, taken from reference TRBV2 and TRBJ2-3): EPEVTQTPSHQVTQMGQEVILRCVPISNHLYFYWYRQILGQKVEFLVSFYNNEISEKSEIFDDQFSVERPDGSNFTLKIRSTKLEDSAMYFCASSRQGTQYFGPGTRLTVL.

The chain uses TRBV18 and TRBJ2-4, with a possible D match to TRBD2 (5 bases). CDR1 is KGHSH, CDR2 LQKENI, per germline. Trimming took off 4 bases at V and 9 bases at J, with 19 bases between the two ends. The CDR3 is 15 amino acids. The CDR3 protein is CASSLIRWEEGIQYF. CDR3 DNA sequence: TGTGCCAGCTCACTAATCCGGTGGGAAGAGGGCATTCAGTACTTC.

The chain combines TRBV6-1 with TRBJ2-7, with 9 bases identical to TRBD1. Trimming cost V 0 bases and J 3 bases; bases outside gene matches: 12. The CDR3 runs to 18 residues. CDR1 and CDR2 from the germline V gene are MNHNS and SASEGT. The CDR3 sequence: CASSEAPTGGYFGYEQYF. The CDR3 bases are TGTGCCAGCAGTGAAGCCCCGACAGGGGGGTATTTTGGCTACGAGCAGTACTTC.

This clone was counted between two and nine times. The chain is built from TRBV5-4 and TRBJ2-7; 10 nucleotides match TRBD2. There are 14 residues in the CDR3. The germline V gene has CDR1 SGHNT and CDR2 YYREEE (reference sequence). After removal of 0 bases from V and 7 bases from J, the junction contained 4 bases not matched to a gene. The CDR3 DNA sequence: TGTGCCAGCAGCTTGGGTCTAGCGGGGGTTGAGCAGTACTTC. Encoded protein: CASSLGLAGVEQYF.

This chain links TRBV6-1 with TRBJ1-1; 9 bases line up with TRBD1. Unmatched junction bases numbered 3, after V lost 1 base and J lost 6 bases. The CDR3 runs to 14 residues. CDR1 is MNHNS, CDR2 SASEGT, per germline. The CDR3 region has the DNA TGTGCCAGCAGTGAAGGGACAGGGGTTGCTGAAGCTTTCTTT. The encoded protein is CASSEGTGVAEAFF.

This clone was detected once. The chain uses TRBV30 and TRBJ2-1; D is possibly TRBD1 (5 bases). Trimming left V 3 bases short and J 2 bases short, with 14 bases between. CDR3 size: 15 residues. Germline CDR1 reads GTSNPN; CDR2 reads SVGIG (reference sequence). CDR3: CAWSPGPYAYNEQFF. DNA of the CDR3: TGTGCCTGGAGCCCAGGGCCATATGCCTACAATGAGCAGTTCTTC.

This clone is a singleton in its sample. V usage is TRBV4-1 and J usage is TRBJ2-3, with 9 bases identical to TRBD1. V lost 3 bases and J lost 3; bases outside the gene matches: 7. Germline V lookup: CDR1 MGHRA, CDR2 YSYEKL. This CDR3 has 16 amino acids. The CDR3 DNA sequence: TGCGCCAGCAGCCAGCGGGACAGGGAAGGTACAGATACGCAGTATTTT. Protein sequence: CASSQRDREGTDTQYF.

The sample holds one count of this clone. J is TRBJ2-1 and V is TRBV28, with 11 bases aligning to TRBD2. The CDR3 has 15 residues. The J segment lost 5 bases and the V segment lost 5 bases, leaving 5 bases of the junction unmatched. The V gene's germline CDR1 is MDHEN and CDR2 SYDVKM. The CDR3 protein is CASSLLAGADNEQFF. CDR3 nucleotide sequence: TGTGCCAGCAGTCTACTAGCGGGGGCAGACAATGAGCAGTTCTTC.

This clone appeared once. J is TRBJ2-7 and V is TRBV2; tentative D call: TRBD1 (5 bases). The CDR3 has 18 residues. The germline V gene has CDR1 SNHLY and CDR2 FYNNEI. The V end lost 6 bases, the J end lost 1 base, and 25 bases lay between the germline ends. The CDR3 DNA is TGTGCCAGCAGCGTAAGTTCATGGCGGACAAGTGGATCCTACGAGCAGTACTTC. Translating it yields CASSVSSWRTSGSYEQYF.

J is TRBJ2-7 and V is TRBV7-9; unclear D gene. V was trimmed by 3 bases and J by 6 bases, leaving 9 bases between them. Germline-derived CDR1 and CDR2 are SEHNR and FQNEAQ (reference sequence). The CDR3 extends over 12 amino acids. The CDR3 loop is CASSFPGPEQYF. CDR3 nucleotide sequence: TGTGCCAGCAGCTTTCCAGGCCCCGAGCAGTACTTC.

The V gene is TRBV30, the J gene TRBJ1-4; D not resolved. V was trimmed by 0 bases and J by 14 bases, leaving 19 bases between them. Germline V gene sequence: CDR1 GTSNPN, CDR2 SVGIG (reference sequence). CDR3 length: 14 residues. The CDR3 here is CAWSVGGLSQRLFF. Here the CDR3 DNA reads TGTGCCTGGAGTGTTGGAGGCCTATCGCAGCGGCTGTTTTTT.

This chain connects TRBV5-1 to TRBJ2-1, with TRBD2 identical over 7 bases. This CDR3 comprises 16 residues. From germline, CDR1 is SGHRS and CDR2 YFSETQ. Trimming cost V 1 base and J 7 bases; bases outside gene matches: 11. The CDR3 loop is CASSLPLANSGNEQFF. The CDR3, as DNA: TGCGCCAGCAGCTTGCCACTAGCGAATAGTGGGAATGAGCAGTTCTTC.

The V gene is TRBV5-1, the J gene TRBJ1-5; D might be TRBD1 (5 bases). Germline lookup yields CDR1 SGHRS and CDR2 YFSETQ. This CDR3 contains 13 residues. V was trimmed by 2 bases and J by 6 bases, leaving 9 bases between them. In nucleotides, the CDR3 is TGCGCCAGCAGCTTTAACGGGGGTCAGCCCCAGCATTTT. It yields the protein CASSFNGGQPQHF.

J is TRBJ1-1 and V is TRBV7-9; D call uncertain. Germline lookup yields CDR1 SEHNR and CDR2 FQNEAQ (reference sequence). V was shortened by 4 bases and J by 7 bases, with 19 bases between the two germline ends. There are 15 residues in the CDR3. CDR3 protein: CASSSPAGQAFEAFF. The CDR3 DNA sequence: TGTGCCAGCAGCTCCCCCGCCGGTCAGGCCTTTGAAGCTTTCTTT.